This T cell receptor (beta chain) originates from a study of Graves' ophthalmopathy and Graves' hyperthyroidism. Germline V lookup: CDR1 DFQATT, CDR2 SNEGSKA (reference sequence). V dropped 5 bases and J dropped 4; count of bases not matched to a gene: 10. This CDR3 is built from 14 residues. Beta-chain TCR CDR3 regions were amplified from RNA transcripts. RT-PCR in the first round used HTBI primers; a second-round multiplex PCR followed. TCRdb reprocessed the multiplex PCR reads with MiXCR, giving one entry per CDR3 protein. The data hold approximately 700,000 distinct CDR3 sequences, with roughly 40% observed a single time.

This rearrangement joins TRBV20-1 to TRBJ2-7, with 8 bases matching TRBD2. The TCR comes from an adult man with Graves' ophthalmopathy. Sequencing used peripheral blood. The CDR3 DNA is TGCAGTGCTGGGCCCGGGACTAGAGGGTACGAGCAGTACTTC. Translating gives CSAGPGTRGYEQYF.